This T cell receptor (beta chain) comes out of a study of chemoradiotherapy in HPV16-positive cancers. Assay used: immunoSEQ multiplex PCR; TCRdb lists only in-frame clones, some missing. This table holds about 19,000 clones, 84% found once. This clone was detected only a few times. The antigen remains undetermined. The same CDR3 arises from other DNA sequences in this sample as well. CDR1 and CDR2 (germline): SGHVS, FQNEAQ. This CDR3 is 14 amino acids long. V shed 1 base and J 4 bases; nucleotides not matched to a gene: 1. The study, taken as a whole, reports: The functional HPV-specific definition rests on just a couple of HPV16-positive patients. HPV-responsive T-cell expansion during chemoradiotherapy was linked to improved recurrence-free survival in HPV16-positive patients.

The chain links TRBV7-8 to TRBJ2-5; 9 nucleotides agree with TRBD2. This clonotype was obtained from a human donor with HPV-associated anogenital cancer. Sequenced here: blood, sampled from a patient who underwent chemoradiotherapy. This chain's CDR3 is CASSLELAGETQYF. CDR3 DNA: TGTGCCAGCAGCTTAGAACTAGCGGGAGAGACCCAGTACTTC.